Sequencing of this T cell receptor beta chain was carried out in a study of blood T cells in healthy people across ages. Study-wide results and caveats: There were more naive CD4+ cells and higher diversity in long-lived donors than in aged donors. The recorded TCR beta diversity per million T cells decreased in a roughly linear manner with age. In the absence of known donor CMV status, changes in expanded clonotypes were possibly confounded.

Germline V gene lookup returns CDR1 SNHLY and CDR2 FYNNEI. Trimming took off 6 bases at V and 12 bases at J, with 9 bases between the two ends. The CDR3 is made up of 10 amino acids. This clonotype was counted many times. What it binds is unknown. For the second PCR, which ran for about 6 to 11 cycles, a sample-barcoded 5' primer and a J-beta primer mix were used. MiXCR, run by TCRdb on the 5' RACE reads, gives a single entry per CDR3 protein. Counted here are 1.5 million to 2 million distinct CDR3 sequences, 49% occurring once; the ten biggest clones make up around 2.1%. The individuals who served as donors were healthy Caucasians living in Russia, aged roughly 6 to 95.

The receptor comes from a middle-aged woman in good health. The chain combines TRBV2 with TRBJ2-1; D is ambiguous. The sample comprised blood. The CDR3 DNA reads as TGTGCCAGCAGCCGACAACGGCAGTTCTTC. Translated, it gives CASSRQRQFF. Together with reference TRBV2 and TRBJ2-1, the CDR3 gives the full variable domain: EPEVTQTPSHQVTQMGQEVILRCVPISNHLYFYWYRQILGQKVEFLVSFYNNEISEKSEIFDDQFSVERPDGSNFTLKIRSTKLEDSAMYFCASSRQRQFFGPGTRLTVL.